This T cell receptor beta chain was sequenced for a study of blood T cell repertoires in COVID-19. Clones were sequenced by immunoSEQ multiplex PCR, and TCRdb holds only the in-frame ones, with some missing. The sample shows about 200,000 clones, 90% to 95% of them seen only once. The receptor was isolated from a man in his sixties with COVID-19, enrolled during active disease. Sample: peripheral blood.

The CDR3 sequence: CASSQGTGRYEQYF. As DNA, the CDR3 is TGTGCCAGCAGCCAAGGGACAGGGCGATACGAGCAGTACTTC. The chain employs TRBV4-2 and TRBJ2-7; 8 bases fit TRBD1. Germline trimming cut 1 base from V and 4 bases from J; bases unmatched to any gene: 3. The CDR3 totals 14 residues. Germline lookup yields CDR1 LGHNA and CDR2 YNFKEQ.